The source of this TCR beta chain is a study of cytomegalovirus exposure and HLA in healthy donors. The CDR3 runs 13 residues. Looked up from germline, CDR1 is SQVTM and CDR2 is ANQGSEA. Researchers ran the PCR with 60 Vbeta and 13 Jbeta primers. Only in-frame clones appear in the TCRdb table, and some are missing; sequencing was by immunoSEQ multiplex PCR. The sample has nearly 200,000 clones, roughly four fifths seen once. General study results and limits: TCR sequences were mostly rare, though some public TCRs occurred in many donors. For TCR beta chains, V- and J-gene trimming was later linked to a missense DCLRE1C variant.

On this clone itself: Antigen specificity is unknown.

This chain connects TRBV29-1 to TRBJ1-1, with a possible D match to TRBD1 (5 bases). Material: PBMCs. The sequence derives from a boy aged 2 to 10 in good health and CMV-seronegative. CDR3 sequence: CSVNGGMNTEAFF. In DNA, the CDR3 is TGCAGTGTGAATGGGGGGATGAACACTGAAGCTTTCTTT.